The source of this TCR beta chain is a study of blood T cell repertoires in COVID-19. In the study overall: T cells, B-cell-depleted T cells, or PBMCs supplied cDNA or gDNA.

Authors' processing steps: By means of reference gene primer amplification, nucleated cell counts were estimated. Libraries were prepared by immunoSEQ multiplex PCR; TCRdb keeps only in-frame clonotypes and omits some of them. V and J calls and clone size follow that table, whereas D and trimming were derived from the DNA. Among hundreds of thousands of clones, nearly 90% were seen once, and the ten largest hold approximately 1.5%. The participants were between about 18 and 90 years old and came from 24 US areas. Sequences were obtained from PBMCs or T cells enriched from blood (not recorded which). This receptor was taken from a woman between 18 and 30 years old with acute COVID-19.

Written as DNA, the CDR3 is TGTGCCAGCAGGATGGCTAGACAGGGGCGGAATGAGCAGTTCTTC. Translated, it gives CASRMARQGRNEQFF. The chain couples TRBV6-5 to TRBJ2-1; the match to TRBD1 covers 8 bases. Per the germline V gene, CDR1 is MNHEY and CDR2 is SVGAGI. The length of the CDR3 is 15 residues. V lost 6 bases to trimming and J lost 7 bases; unmatched junction nucleotides: 11.